The 31 T cell receptor beta chains below all came from one sample that was sequenced in a study of blood T cell repertoires in COVID-19. Method: immunoSEQ multiplex PCR; TCRdb's copy keeps in-frame clones and lacks some. This table has 120,000 or so clones, roughly four fifths appearing once. Sequencing was carried out using peripheral blood. The receptors originated from a woman in her 70s with acute or convalescent COVID-19.

The rearrangement uses TRBV11-3 and TRBJ2-2; 9 bases line up with TRBD1. V shed 3 bases, J shed 5 bases, and the junction held 4 bases outside the gene matches. Germline V gene lookup returns CDR1 SGHNT and CDR2 YENEEA. This CDR3 comprises 15 residues. Here the CDR3 DNA reads TGTGCCAGCAGCTTCACAGGGGGCGCAACCGGGGAGCTGTTTTTT. This encodes CASSFTGGATGELFF.

The V and J genes are TRBV19 and TRBJ1-1; 9 positions agree with TRBD1. V lost 4 bases to trimming and J lost 3 bases; unmatched junction nucleotides: 9. CDR1 LNHDA and CDR2 SQIVND come from the germline V gene (reference sequence). The CDR3 loop spans 16 amino acids. DNA for the CDR3: TGTGCCAGTAGTACTCCGGGACAGGGAGGCGACACTGAAGCTTTCTTT. Encoded protein: CASSTPGQGGDTEAFF.

The chain uses TRBV11-3 and TRBJ2-1; D gene unclear. The germline CDR1 and CDR2 sequences are SGHNT and YENEEA. The CDR3 is made up of 13 amino acids. Trimming stripped 4 bases from V and 9 bases from J, with 13 bases between. Here the CDR3 reads CASSSTQVAEQFF. In nucleotides, the CDR3 is TGTGCCAGCAGCTCGACGCAGGTGGCTGAGCAGTTCTTC.

This chain uses TRBV7-9 with TRBJ2-1; a weak D match, TRBD2 (6 bases). Germline-derived CDR1 and CDR2 are SEHNR and FQNEAQ (reference sequence). The V and J ends lost 4 bases and 3 bases respectively, with 13 bases between them. The CDR3 is 15 amino acids. For the CDR3, the DNA is TGTGCCAGCAGCTCCCGGAGGGGTGACTACAATGAGCAGTTCTTC. Its protein product is CASSSRRGDYNEQFF.

This clone has more than one count but fewer than ten. The CDR3 region has the DNA TGTGCCAGTAGCCAGATGACAGGGCGGCCAGATACGCAGTATTTT. Protein: CASSQMTGRPDTQYF. This sequence joins TRBV19 and TRBJ2-3; the match to TRBD1 covers 7 bases. With V trimmed by 6 bases and J by 4 bases, 10 bases remained unmatched. The CDR3 runs 15 residues. Germline V CDR1 and CDR2: LNHDA, SQIVND (reference sequence).

The J gene is TRBJ1-1, the V gene TRBV11-3; D perhaps matches TRBD1 (5 bases). V lost 8 bases and J 1 base, leaving 11 bases between the germline ends. The germline CDR1 and CDR2 sequences are SGHNT and YENEEA. The CDR3 covers 13 residues. The CDR3 DNA reads TGTGCCAGCGGGGCTACAGAGAACACTGAAGCTTTCTTT. This translates into CASGATENTEAFF. The full variable domain, completed using reference TRBV11-3 and TRBJ1-1, is EAGVVQSPRYKIIEKKQPVAFWCNPISGHNTLYWYLQNLGQGPELLIRYENEEAVDDSQLPKDRFSAERLKGVDSTLKIQPAELGDSAVYLCASGATENTEAFFGQGTRLTVV.

This sequence joins TRBV6-4 and TRBJ2-1; the D gene is possibly TRBD1 (5 bases). The CDR3 is 13 residues long. Deletions cut 11 bases from V and 7 bases from J, with 18 bases between. Germline CDR1 reads MRHNA; CDR2 reads SNTAGT. CDR3 residues: CAAHARVKNEQFF. The DNA of the CDR3 is TGTGCCGCTCATGCCAGGGTCAAGAATGAGCAGTTCTTC.

The V call is TRBV11-1, the J call TRBJ1-5, with D uncertain. The germline V and J ends were trimmed by 1 base and 2 bases, with 3 bases remaining between them. Germline V gives CDR1 SGHAT, CDR2 FQDESV (reference sequence). The CDR3 runs to 13 residues. The CDR3 sequence: CASSLGRNQPQHF. CDR3 sequence (DNA): TGTGCCAGCAGCTTAGGGCGCAATCAGCCCCAGCATTTT.

This chain connects TRBV2 to TRBJ1-2; no definite D call. Germline assignment: CDR1 SNHLY and CDR2 FYNNEI. The CDR3 is 13 amino acids. Trimming pared 7 bases from V and 3 bases from J, leaving 12 bases between. In nucleotides, the CDR3 is TGTGCCAGCACACTAGGGCAGGACTATGGCTACACCTTC. Amino acids: CASTLGQDYGYTF.

The V and J genes are TRBV27 and TRBJ2-6; D is unresolved. The germline V and J ends were trimmed by 4 bases and 1 base, with 14 bases remaining between them. The CDR3 is 17 amino acids. Germline CDR1 is MNHEY and CDR2 is SMNVEV (reference sequence). The CDR3 DNA is TGTGCCAGCAGTTCACGCCCGACTTTATCTGGGGCCAACGTCCTGACTTTC. Amino acids: CASSSRPTLSGANVLTF.

This chain links TRBV7-2 with TRBJ2-3, with 8 positions matching TRBD1. Germline V gene lookup returns CDR1 SGHTA and CDR2 FQGNSA. Trimming at V came to 6 bases and at J to 0 bases, leaving 8 bases not matched to a gene. The CDR3 totals 16 residues. The CDR3 protein is CASSPQGGLSTDTQYF. CDR3 nucleotide sequence: TGTGCCAGCAGTCCACAGGGGGGCTTGAGCACAGATACGCAGTATTTT.

The chain combines TRBV10-3 with TRBJ1-1; 8 bases map to TRBD1. This CDR3 spans 13 amino acids. V lost 2 bases and J lost 10; bases outside the gene matches: 6. Germline CDR1 reads ENHRY; CDR2 reads SYGVKD. CDR3 region: CAISERQGAPAFF. As DNA, the CDR3 is TGTGCCATCAGTGAGAGGCAGGGGGCTCCAGCTTTCTTT.

The rearrangement links TRBV6-5 to TRBJ2-6; tentative D call: TRBD1 (5 bases). In germline, CDR1 is MNHEY, CDR2 SVGAGI. This CDR3 region has 15 residues. V was pared by 3 bases and J by 0 bases, with 6 bases between. The CDR3 region has the DNA TGTGCCAGCAGTTATGACAGCTCTGGGGCCAACGTCCTGACTTTC. This encodes CASSYDSSGANVLTF.

In this sample, this clone turned up a few times. This chain uses TRBV5-1 with TRBJ1-2, with a tentative D call TRBD1 (6 bases). Germline CDR1 SGHRS, CDR2 YFSETQ. The CDR3 is made up of 14 amino acids. With 4 bases removed from V and 6 bases from J, the gap between germline ends came to 16 bases. CDR3 DNA: TGCGCCAGCAGCCCTTCGACAGGAAAGAATGGCTACACCTTC. Translating it yields CASSPSTGKNGYTF.

The V and J genes are TRBV12-1 and TRBJ2-1; the D segment call TRBD2 is taken from the table without a DNA check. TRBV12-1 is classified as a pseudogene. There are 16 residues in the CDR3. The CDR3 sequence: CASSLRLAGVNNEQFF. For the CDR3, the DNA is TGTGCCAGCAGCCTCCGGTTAGCGGGGGTAAACAATGAGCAGTTCTTC.

This clone was seen only once. This CDR3 reads CASSYGQSVNYGYTF. CDR3 sequence (DNA): TGTGCCAGCAGCTACGGACAGTCCGTGAACTATGGCTACACCTTC. V and J are TRBV5-4 and TRBJ1-2; maybe TRBD1 (6 bases). V was clipped by 3 bases and J by 2 bases, with 14 bases between them. This CDR3 spans 15 amino acids. CDR1 SGHNT and CDR2 YYREEE come from the germline V gene (reference sequence).

The chain carries TRBV18 and TRBJ2-3; 10 bases are a match to TRBD1. The CDR3 has 18 amino acids. Germline V CDR1 and CDR2: KGHSH, LQKENI. V trimming: 6 bases; J trimming: 4 bases; junction bases outside the gene matches: 16. CDR3 sequence (DNA): TGTGCCAGCTCCCCCCGGGACAGGGGTTATATTAGGGCAGATACGCAGTATTTT. Translating it yields CASSPRDRGYIRADTQYF. Looking up the rest from reference TRBV18 and TRBJ2-3 gives the full variable domain: NAGVMQNPRHLVRRRGQEARLRCSPMKGHSHVYWYRQLPEEGLKFMVYLQKENIIDESGMPKERFSAEFPKEGPSILRIQQVVRGDSAAYFCASSPRDRGYIRADTQYFGPGTRLTVL.

This chain joins TRBV18 and TRBJ1-1; D is possibly TRBD1 (6 bases). The CDR3 sequence is 13 residues long. The germline CDR1 and CDR2 sequences are KGHSH and LQKENI. V shed 6 bases and J shed 1 base, with 9 bases lying between them. CDR3 nucleotides: TGTGCCAGCTCCCGACAGGAGAACACTGAAGCTTTCTTT. Its translation is CASSRQENTEAFF.

This chain uses TRBV3-1 (or the pseudogene TRBV3-2) with TRBJ1-2; maybe TRBD1 (6 bases). This CDR3 has 15 amino acids. CDR1 and CDR2 from the germline V gene are LGHDT and YNNKEL (reference sequence). V lost 4 bases to trimming and J lost 8 bases, with 20 bases between them. The CDR3 region is CASSLKFLGAGGYTF. The CDR3 DNA is TGTGCCAGCAGCCTAAAATTTTTGGGGGCTGGGGGCTACACCTTC.

The chain has TRBV12-5 and TRBJ2-1; D may be TRBD2 (6 bases). The CDR3 runs to 21 residues. Germline V lookup: CDR1 LGHNT, CDR2 FRNRAP. V was cut by 0 bases and J by 3 bases, with 27 bases left in between. This CDR3 is CASGLVLWRARVGAFYNEQFF. DNA for the CDR3: TGTGCTAGTGGTTTGGTACTATGGAGGGCTCGCGTCGGGGCGTTCTACAATGAGCAGTTCTTC.

The J gene is TRBJ1-1, the V gene TRBV7-9, with a weak D call TRBD1 (6 bases). In germline, CDR1 is SEHNR, CDR2 FQNEAQ (reference sequence). V lost 5 bases, J lost 11 bases, and 12 bases lay in between. This CDR3 spans 11 amino acids. CDR3 loop: CASSQTGSAFF. CDR3 DNA: TGTGCCAGCAGCCAGACAGGTTCGGCTTTCTTT.

The J gene is TRBJ1-2, the V gene TRBV4-3; D uncertain. V was cut by 0 bases and J by 3 bases, with 8 bases left in between. The CDR3 has 14 amino acids. Germline values: CDR1 LGHNA, CDR2 YSLEER. The chain's CDR3 is CASSQDTGYYGYTF. The CDR3 DNA sequence: TGCGCCAGCAGCCAAGATACCGGGTACTATGGCTACACCTTC.

V and J are TRBV19 and TRBJ1-6; 7 bases fit TRBD1. The CDR3 is made up of 14 amino acids. Germline V gene lookup returns CDR1 LNHDA and CDR2 SQIVND (reference sequence). V shed 7 bases and J 6 bases; nucleotides not matched to a gene: 6. The CDR3 bases are TGTGCCAGTACTCCGGGACAGTTTAATTCACCCCTCCACTTT. Protein: CASTPGQFNSPLHF.

This sequence joins TRBV5-1 and TRBJ1-2; 10 bases agree with TRBD1. J was trimmed by 1 base and V by 0 bases; bases with no gene match: 3. The CDR3 contains 16 residues. Germline V gene lookup returns CDR1 SGHRS and CDR2 YFSETQ. The CDR3 spells CASSLGQGARNYGYTF. CDR3 bases: TGCGCCAGCAGCTTGGGACAGGGGGCGCGTAACTATGGCTACACCTTC.

The gene calls are TRBV5-1 and TRBJ1-1; 9 bases fit TRBD1. The ends lost 1 base at V and 1 base at J; junction bases unmatched: 5. From germline, CDR1 is SGHRS and CDR2 YFSETQ. This CDR3 has 16 residues. In DNA form, the CDR3 reads TGCGCCAGCAGCTTGATACAGGGGGCATCGAACACTGAAGCTTTCTTT. Its protein is CASSLIQGASNTEAFF.

The chain joins TRBV18 to TRBJ1-2, with no clear D. V was clipped by 3 bases and J by 4 bases, with 18 bases between them. Per the germline V gene, CDR1 is KGHSH and CDR2 is LQKENI. The CDR3 length is 16 residues. The chain's CDR3 is CASSPLPGSRSYGYTF. In nucleotides, the CDR3 is TGTGCCAGCTCACCGCTGCCGGGATCCCGGAGCTATGGCTACACCTTC.

V is TRBV6-5 and J is TRBJ2-1; TRBD2 matches 7 bases. CDR1 is MNHEY, CDR2 SVGAGI, per germline. There are 15 residues in the CDR3. V dropped 8 bases and J dropped 4; count of bases not matched to a gene: 11. CDR3 DNA: TGTGCCAGCCGTAAGTCGGGAGGTCGGTACAATGAGCAGTTCTTC. This translates into CASRKSGGRYNEQFF.

V usage is TRBV18 and J usage is TRBJ1-2, with D uncertain. This CDR3 contains 17 residues. V lost 4 bases and J 8 bases, leaving 26 bases between the germline ends. Germline CDR1 and CDR2: KGHSH and LQKENI. The CDR3 nucleotides are TGTGCCAGCTCACTCGGACCCGGGGAGTCGATAATGGACGGCTACACCTTC. Its translation is CASSLGPGESIMDGYTF.

The chain links TRBV3-1 (or the pseudogene TRBV3-2) to TRBJ1-5; D is unresolved. The CDR3 is 14 amino acids. Germline V lookup: CDR1 LGHDT, CDR2 YNNKEL (reference sequence). V gave up 6 bases and J gave up 0 bases, with 9 bases separating them. In nucleotides, the CDR3 is TGTGCCAGCAGTCCAGAATTTAGCAATCAGCCCCAGCATTTT. Amino acids: CASSPEFSNQPQHF.

The chain links TRBV6-2 or TRBV6-3 to TRBJ2-1; possibly TRBD2 for D (6 bases). The CDR3 is 14 amino acids. The V gene lost 4 bases and the J gene lost 6 bases, with 13 bases spanning the gap. Germline CDR1 is MNHEY and CDR2 is SVGEGT. CDR3 sequence (DNA): TGTGCCAGCAGTTCTCGGGGACTGATCAATGAGCAGTTCTTC. Protein sequence: CASSSRGLINEQFF.

The rearrangement joins TRBV25-1 to TRBJ1-3, with TRBD1 identical over 7 bases. This CDR3 spans 15 amino acids. The germline V gene has CDR1 MGHDK and CDR2 SYGVNS. Trimming cost V 2 bases and J 4 bases; bases outside gene matches: 5. The CDR3 bases are TGTGCCAGCAGTGAAGACAGGGACGCAGGAAACACCATATATTTT. Translated, it gives CASSEDRDAGNTIYF.